This T cell receptor beta chain comes out of a study of blood T cells in healthy people across ages. With a J-beta primer mix and a sample-barcoded 5' primer, a second PCR ran roughly 6 to 12 cycles. Via MiXCR, TCRdb re-called the 5' RACE reads, giving one row per CDR3 protein. This table holds hundreds of thousands of distinct CDR3 sequences, about 30% found once. V shed 6 bases, J shed 3 bases, and the junction held 11 bases outside the gene matches. CDR3 length: 15 amino acids. Germline V gene lookup returns CDR1 SGDLS and CDR2 YYNGEE. In its sample, this clonotype was seen many times. This chain uses TRBV9 with TRBJ2-5; TRBD1 agrees at 7 bases. The source material was blood. The clonotype comes from a woman aged 80 or over in good health. The CDR3 coding sequence is TGTGCCAGCAACCCTGGAACAGGGGAGAAAGAGACCCAGTACTTC. Translated, it gives CASNPGTGEKETQYF.